This T cell receptor beta chain came from a study of human T cells and chemical hapten exposure. The overall study: Weekly scalp doses of diphenylcyclopropenone were given to patients during the approximately 25-week study. Regarding the study as a whole: TCRs exceeding a frequency of 1 in 1000 stayed unchanged under DPC sensitization.

This CDR3 spans 15 amino acids. The trim removed 5 bases at V and 6 bases at J, leaving 11 bases unmatched. The germline gives CDR1 ENHRY, CDR2 SYGVKD. Time point given: patch test 1, 2 weeks after DPC sensitization. Treatment of the sample: therapeutic diphenylcyclopropenone sensitization with weekly scalp DPC. TCRdb re-called the RACE reads through MiXCR, storing one row per CDR3 protein. In the table there are about 360,000 distinct CDR3 sequences, around 4.8% of which are singletons. This clonotype was observed at least ten times. Its antigen is unidentified. The chain joins TRBV10-3 to TRBJ1-2, with 8 bases aligning to TRBD1. The receptor comes from a woman in her forties or fifties with alopecia areata. Some clones in this sample may be carry-over from other donors' samples. Sequences were derived from whole blood, sampled in connection with sensitization to the hapten diphenylcyclopropenone (DPC). CDR3 sequence: CAISPRGNRGDGYTF. In DNA form, the CDR3 reads TGTGCCATCAGTCCAAGAGGGAACAGGGGGGATGGCTACACCTTC.